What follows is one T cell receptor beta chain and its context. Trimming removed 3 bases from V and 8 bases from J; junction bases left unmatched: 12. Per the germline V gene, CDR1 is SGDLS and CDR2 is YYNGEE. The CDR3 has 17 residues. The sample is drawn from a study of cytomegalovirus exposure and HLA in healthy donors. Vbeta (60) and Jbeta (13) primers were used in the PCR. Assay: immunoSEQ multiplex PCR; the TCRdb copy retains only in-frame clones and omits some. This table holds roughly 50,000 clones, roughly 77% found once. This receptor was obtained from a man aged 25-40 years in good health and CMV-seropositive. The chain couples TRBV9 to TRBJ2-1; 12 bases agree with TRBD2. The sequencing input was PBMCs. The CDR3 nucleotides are TGTGCCAGCAGCGCCAGACTAGCGGGGGCGCTTGGGGATGAGCAGTTCTTC. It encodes CASSARLAGALGDEQFF.